The rows below give T cell receptor beta chains drawn from one sample of a study of cytomegalovirus exposure and HLA in healthy donors. Only in-frame clones appear in the TCRdb table, and some are missing; sequencing was by immunoSEQ multiplex PCR. The sample yields 160,000 or so clones, more than 75% seen once. Sequenced: PBMCs. The receptors were sampled from a woman between 25 and 40 years old in good health and CMV-seronegative. Both conserved end residues are part of each CDR3. D genes are given only for firm matches. Only some rows state a clone size, as once, few, many or a class for expanded clones.

len,d_gene,abundance,v_gene,j_gene,CDR3nt,CDR3aa
13,-,few,TRBV18,TRBJ2-1,TGTGCCAGCTCCTTGGACAGCTACAATGAGCAGTTCTTC,CASSLDSYNEQFF
15,-,-,TRBV9,TRBJ2-2,TGTGCCAGCAGCCTCCGCGGGGAAGGGACCGGGGAGCTGTTTTTT,CASSLRGEGTGELFF
13,-,-,TRBV2,TRBJ1-2,TGTGCCAGCAGTGAAGTCTCCAGGGATGGCTACACCTTC,CASSEVSRDGYTF
17,TRBD1,-,TRBV7-9,TRBJ2-7,TGTGCCAGCAGCCCCCCCGCTACAGGGGCGTCCACCTACGAGCAGTACTTC,CASSPPATGASTYEQYF
18,TRBD2,few,TRBV14,TRBJ2-5,TGTGCCAGCAGCCAAGGAGGACTAGCGGGGGTGTACCAAGAGACCCAGTACTTC,CASSQGGLAGVYQETQYF
14,TRBD1,-,TRBV5-4,TRBJ2-5,TGTGCCAGCAGCTTGGACAGGGGCCTCAAGGCCCAGTACTTC,CASSLDRGLKAQYF
16,-,-,TRBV15,TRBJ2-1,TGTGCCACCAGCTCCCCTCCGGGACAATCCTACAATGAGCAGTTCTTC,CATSSPPGQSYNEQFF
17,TRBD1,-,TRBV9,TRBJ1-3,TGTGCCAGCAGCTACAGGAAACAGGGGGGCTCTGGAAACACCATATATTTT,CASSYRKQGGSGNTIYF
12,-,-,TRBV7-2,TRBJ2-2,TGTGCCAGCACCATCTGGCCCGGGGAGCTGTTTTTT,CASTIWPGELFF
14,-,few,TRBV9,TRBJ1-2,TGTGCCAGCAGCGTAGAATTTTGTTTGGCTGGCTACACCTTC,CASSVEFCLAGYTF
16,TRBD1,-,TRBV11-2,TRBJ2-7,TGTGCCAGCAGCCACATAACCGGGACAGCAAACTACGAGCAGTACTTC,CASSHITGTANYEQYF
18,-,-,TRBV6-1,TRBJ1-5,TGTGCCAGCAGTGGAGACCCAATGACAGCCGGAAGCAATCAGCCCCAGCATTTT,CASSGDPMTAGSNQPQHF
15,TRBD2,-,TRBV5-6,TRBJ2-1,TGTGCCAGCAGCCCCGGACTAGGGACCGACAATGAGCAGTTCTTC,CASSPGLGTDNEQFF
15,TRBD1,few,TRBV10-3,TRBJ2-7,TGTGCCATCAGGGATTTTGGGCAGGGGGCGGGGGAGCAGTACTTC,CAIRDFGQGAGEQYF
14,-,-,TRBV27,TRBJ2-4,TGTGCCAGCAGTTTTATTACAGGGGAGGCCATTCAGTACTTC,CASSFITGEAIQYF
15,TRBD2,-,TRBV5-4,TRBJ2-1,TGTGCCAGCAGCCTGCGGGGGGGGGCCTTGAGTGAGCAGTTCTTC,CASSLRGGALSEQFF
17,-,-,TRBV5-1,TRBJ2-3,TGCGCCAGCAGACTGTCTCTACCGGGGGGCGGGACAGATACGCAGTATTTT,CASRLSLPGGGTDTQYF
17,TRBD2,-,TRBV5-4,TRBJ2-1,TGTGCCAGCAGCTTGCCTAGCGGGGGGGCAACCTACAATGAGCAGTTCTTC,CASSLPSGGATYNEQFF
15,TRBD2,-,TRBV2,TRBJ2-5,TGTGCCAGCAGGAGCGGGGGGGCGTACGGAGAGACCCAGTACTTC,CASRSGGAYGETQYF
15,TRBD1,-,TRBV5-1,TRBJ1-2,TGCGCCAGCAGGGGGACAGAAGCGTTATTGGGAGGCTACACCTTC,CASRGTEALLGGYTF
15,-,-,TRBV12-5,TRBJ1-6,TGTGCTAGTGGTTTGTATACAGGGAATAATTCACCCCTCCACTTT,CASGLYTGNNSPLHF
14,TRBD1,-,TRBV2,TRBJ1-2,TGTGCCAGCAGGCAGGGGGAGCCGGACTATGGCTACACCTTC,CASRQGEPDYGYTF
13,-,-,TRBV28,TRBJ2-7,TGTGCCAGCAGTCCCACCCCGGCCTACGAGCAGTACTTC,CASSPTPAYEQYF
15,TRBD2,once,TRBV18,TRBJ2-1,TGTGCCAGCAACACTGGGCTAGCGGGCCGGGATGAGCAGTTCTTC,CASNTGLAGRDEQFF
13,-,-,TRBV27,TRBJ1-2,TGTGCCAGCGGGAGAAAGGGGGATTATGGCTACACCTTC,CASGRKGDYGYTF
13,-,-,TRBV5-1,TRBJ1-2,TGCGCCAGCAGTTTCCAGGGGTCGAGTGGCTACACCTTC,CASSFQGSSGYTF
15,TRBD1,-,TRBV13,TRBJ2-7,TGTGCCAGCAGCCCGGGACAGGGGAGCTCCTACGAGCAGTACTTC,CASSPGQGSSYEQYF
15,TRBD1,-,TRBV27,TRBJ2-1,TGTGCCAGCAGTGCGAACCGACAGGGGCTCAATGAGCAGTTCTTC,CASSANRQGLNEQFF
14,-,-,TRBV30,TRBJ2-2,TGTGCCTGGAGTCCAGACAGTAACACCGGGGAGCTGTTTTTT,CAWSPDSNTGELFF
15,-,-,TRBV4-1,TRBJ2-3,TGCGCCAGCAGCCAAGGGCTAGGCTACACAGATACGCAGTATTTT,CASSQGLGYTDTQYF
14,-,-,TRBV19,TRBJ2-7,TGTGCCAGTAGTATAGCCCCAGGCCCCTACGAGCAGTACTTC,CASSIAPGPYEQYF
19,TRBD2,-,TRBV7-2,TRBJ2-7,TGTGCCAGCAGCCTCACCGGGACTAGCGGGGCGTCCTTCGATCTGGTGCAGTACTTC,CASSLTGTSGASFDLVQYF
12,-,-,TRBV2,TRBJ2-7,TGTGCCAGCAGATCGCAGGGTGTCGAGCAGTACTTC,CASRSQGVEQYF
15,-,-,TRBV10-2,TRBJ2-1,TGCGCCAGCAGTGAGTCGAGCGGCCGGCCGAATGAGCAGTTCTTC,CASSESSGRPNEQFF
17,-,few,TRBV19,TRBJ1-2,TGTGCCAGTAGTATATGGGCCGGTATCCGACCTAACTATGGCTACACCTTC,CASSIWAGIRPNYGYTF
12,-,-,TRBV7-2,TRBJ2-3,TGTGCCAGCAGCTTGGGACTGAGTACGCAGTATTTT,CASSLGLSTQYF
21,TRBD1,-,TRBV7-8,TRBJ1-5,TGTGCCAGCAGCTGGAGACAGGGGGCGCCTTCGAAGTTGGGGTACAATCAGCCCCAGCATTTT,CASSWRQGAPSKLGYNQPQHF
16,TRBD2,-,TRBV10-1,TRBJ2-7,TGCGCCAGCAGTGAGTCCCGGGCTAGCGGGAGCTACGAGCAGTACTTC,CASSESRASGSYEQYF
17,-,-,TRBV4-3,TRBJ2-1,TGCGCCAGCAGCCAAGAACGGGGGACGGGAGTCTACAATGAGCAGTTCTTC,CASSQERGTGVYNEQFF
13,TRBD1,once,TRBV2,TRBJ1-4,TGTGCCAGCCGTACGACAGGGGGTGAAAAACTGTTTTTT,CASRTTGGEKLFF
15,TRBD2,-,TRBV2,TRBJ2-5,TGTGCCAGCAGTGAATCCCTAGCGGGGTCCGGGGCCCAGTACTTC,CASSESLAGSGAQYF
15,TRBD1,-,TRBV5-1,TRBJ2-7,TGCGCCAGCAGCTGGGTGACAGGGGTACTCTACGAGCAGTACTTC,CASSWVTGVLYEQYF